The present T cell receptor (beta chain) was sequenced within a study of chemoradiotherapy in HPV16-positive cancers. Produced via immunoSEQ multiplex PCR; TCRdb's table is partial and in-frame only. The repertoire has 19,000 or so clones, 85% to 95% of them found once; the top ten carry around 14%. Regarding the study as a whole: During treatment, candidate HPV-specific clones and E7-related motifs expanded in tumor. The functional HPV-specific definition rests on just a couple of HPV16-positive patients. In HPV16-positive patients, HPV-responsive T-cell expansion tracked better recurrence-free survival.

V was cut by 0 bases and J by 1 base, with 7 bases left in between. Looked up from germline, CDR1 is SGHRS and CDR2 is YFSETQ. The CDR3 has 14 amino acids. Repeated repertoire sampling spanned the course of chemoradiotherapy. As for this clone: The antigen remains undetermined. Different DNA sequences within this sample yield the same CDR3.

This material consisted of blood, taken from a patient who underwent chemoradiotherapy. The chain combines TRBV5-1 with TRBJ2-5; D not resolved. The source of this sequence is a human donor with HPV-associated anogenital cancer. The DNA for the CDR3 is TGCGCCAGCAGCTTGGCTGGTGGCCAAGAGACCCAGTACTTC. Residues: CASSLAGGQETQYF. Variable domain in full (rest from reference TRBV5-1 and TRBJ2-5): KAGVTQTPRYLIKTRGQQVTLSCSPISGHRSVSWYQQTPGQGLQFLFEYFSETQRNKGNFPGRFSGRQFSNSRSEMNVSTLELGDSALYLCASSLAGGQETQYFGPGTRLLVL.